This T cell receptor beta chain was captured by sequencing in a study of T cell changes during pregnancy in multiple sclerosis. Germline V gives CDR1 SGHNT, CDR2 YYREEE (reference sequence). The CDR3 runs 14 residues. Trimming removed 10 bases from V and 6 bases from J; junction bases left unmatched: 15. Profiled with immunoSEQ multiplex PCR; TCRdb holds only in-frame clones, not every one. The sample holds 25,000 to 30,000 clones, about 91% seen once. The sample in question was CD4+ T cells from peripheral blood mononuclear cells, obtained in the second trimester of pregnancy. The chain uses TRBV5-4 and TRBJ1-2; 7 bases fit TRBD1. The receptor was isolated from a female donor with multiple sclerosis, enrolled in a pregnancy study. CDR3 nucleotides: TGTGCCGGAGGAGACAGGGATATTTTGGATGGCTACACCTTC. Its protein is CAGGDRDILDGYTF.